A selection of T cell receptor beta chains follows, all from one sample in a study of blood T cells in healthy people across ages. Each CDR3 protein is one row after TCRdb ran MiXCR on the 5' RACE reads. Found here are some 920,000 distinct CDR3 sequences, roughly 47% of them singletons; the top ten hold over 20%. The sample taken for sequencing was blood. The receptors were gathered from a woman in her sixties or seventies in good health. Each CDR3 is given with its conserved first and last residue. The D gene is left open where the match is weak. Some rows mark clone size as missing; the rest say once, few, many or name a class of expanded clone.

d_gene	v_gene	abundance	j_gene	CDR3aa	CDR3nt
TRBD2	TRBV4-2	-	TRBJ2-1	CASSRSSGSYNEQFF	TGTGCCAGCAGCCGATCTAGCGGGAGCTACAATGAGCAGTTCTTC
-	TRBV4-1	-	TRBJ2-1	CASSQERNPSYNEQFF	TGCGCCAGCAGCCAAGAGAGGAACCCCTCTTACAATGAGCAGTTCTTC
-	TRBV20-1	-	TRBJ2-1	CSATLRMDEQFF	TGCAGTGCTACCCTCAGGATGGATGAGCAGTTCTTC
-	TRBV7-2	-	TRBJ2-7	CASSQASSYTYEQYF	TGTGCCAGCAGCCAAGCGTCCTCCTACACCTACGAGCAGTACTTC
-	TRBV28	-	TRBJ2-7	CASSLSWTVTPRGHNSYEQYF	TGTGCCAGCAGTTTATCGTGGACGGTGACCCCACGGGGTCATAACTCCTACGAGCAGTACTTC
TRBD2	TRBV7-3	many	TRBJ2-5	CASSLGLAVQETQYF	TGTGCCAGCAGTCTCGGACTAGCGGTTCAAGAGACCCAGTACTTC
-	TRBV29-1	-	TRBJ2-5	CSVEKGGFFQETQYF	TGCAGCGTTGAAAAGGGCGGCTTCTTCCAAGAGACCCAGTACTTC
-	TRBV7-2	-	TRBJ2-1	CASRGWNRLGEQFF	TGTGCCAGCAGGGGGTGGAACAGGCTGGGGGAGCAGTTCTTC
-	TRBV5-1	-	TRBJ2-7	CASSPTLATEQYF	TGCGCCAGCAGCCCAACCCTAGCGACCGAGCAGTACTTC
-	TRBV30	-	TRBJ1-2	CAWSVSSQGGYTF	TGTGCCTGGAGTGTAAGCTCCCAGGGCGGCTACACCTTC
-	TRBV9	-	TRBJ2-2	CASSVARLGAGELFF	TGTGCCAGCAGCGTAGCCAGGTTGGGTGCCGGGGAGCTGTTTTTT
-	TRBV20-1	-	TRBJ2-7	CSVGKTYEQYF	TGCAGTGTTGGAAAAACCTACGAGCAGTACTTC
-	TRBV5-1	few	TRBJ2-2	CASSLMELGSGELFF	TGCGCCAGCAGCTTGATGGAGTTGGGGAGCGGGGAGCTGTTTTTT
TRBD2	TRBV20-1	-	TRBJ2-3	CSARTGTNFPDTQYF	TGCAGTGCTAGGACCGGGACTAACTTCCCAGATACGCAGTATTTT
-	TRBV7-2	few	TRBJ2-1	CASSLALADEQFF	TGTGCCAGCAGCTTAGCTCTAGCTGATGAGCAGTTCTTC
TRBD2	TRBV12-3/TRBV12-4	-	TRBJ2-7	CASSPGLVTYNEQYF	TGTGCCAGCAGTCCGGGACTAGTGACCTACAATGAGCAGTACTTC
-	TRBV29-1	-	TRBJ2-1	CSGVLRGAYNEQFF	TGCAGCGGGGTGTTACGAGGGGCCTACAATGAGCAGTTCTTC
-	TRBV4-3	-	TRBJ1-2	CASSQDPAEGANYGYTF	TGCGCCAGCAGCCAAGATCCGGCGGAGGGGGCTAACTATGGCTACACCTTC
TRBD2	TRBV10-1	-	TRBJ2-7	CASRREVRNEQYF	TGCGCCAGCAGGCGGGAGGTCAGAAACGAGCAGTACTTC
-	TRBV27	-	TRBJ2-6	CASSKNGANVLTF	TGTGCCAGCAGTAAGAACGGGGCCAACGTCCTGACTTTC
-	TRBV4-1	once	TRBJ2-5	CASSQVFGVETQYF	TGCGCCAGCAGCCAAGTTTTTGGGGTGGAGACCCAGTACTTC
-	TRBV6-2/TRBV6-3	once	TRBJ2-1	CASGVGNEQFF	TGTGCCAGCGGGGTTGGTAATGAGCAGTTCTTC
-	TRBV12-3/TRBV12-4	-	TRBJ1-2	CASSLPPGSAYTF	TGTGCCAGCAGTTTACCTCCCGGCTCGGCCTACACCTTC
-	TRBV15	few	TRBJ1-2	CATSRDRGDYGYTF	TGTGCCACCAGCAGAGATCGAGGGGACTATGGCTACACCTTC
-	TRBV4-1	-	TRBJ2-1	CASSQGSGGSNEQFF	TGCGCCAGCAGCCAAGGTAGCGGAGGTAGCAATGAGCAGTTCTTC
TRBD1	TRBV10-3	-	TRBJ2-1	CAISDRELGDEQFF	TGTGCCATCAGCGACAGGGAGTTAGGTGATGAGCAGTTCTTC
-	TRBV4-2	-	TRBJ2-7	CASSQEDSPGEGSNEQYF	TGTGCCAGTAGCCAAGAAGACTCTCCTGGCGAGGGTTCCAATGAGCAGTACTTC
-	TRBV4-1	-	TRBJ1-2	CASSQDLQVSYGYTF	TGCGCCAGCAGCCAAGATCTACAGGTTTCCTATGGCTACACCTTC